The T cell receptor (beta chain) under discussion was sequenced for a study of cytomegalovirus exposure and HLA in healthy donors. Points from the study as a whole: The classifier was said to identify cytomegalovirus status with high specificity and sensitivity.

CDR3 length: 15 amino acids. From germline, CDR1 is SGHTA and CDR2 FQGTGA. V was cut by 5 bases and J by 6 bases, with 16 bases left in between. Points on this clone: Antigen unknown.

Both 60 Vbeta primers and 13 Jbeta primers went into the PCR. Produced via immunoSEQ multiplex PCR; TCRdb's table is partial and in-frame only. The sample includes over 85,000 clones, roughly three quarters seen only once; the top ten take 9.6%. This receptor was identified in a male donor in good health and CMV-seropositive. The V call is TRBV7-3, the J call TRBJ2-2, with a tentative D call TRBD1 (5 bases). The sequenced material came from PBMCs. CDR3 sequence reads: CASSTAGLLAGELFF. The CDR3 DNA sequence: TGTGCCAGCAGCACAGCAGGGTTGTTAGCCGGGGAGCTGTTTTTT.